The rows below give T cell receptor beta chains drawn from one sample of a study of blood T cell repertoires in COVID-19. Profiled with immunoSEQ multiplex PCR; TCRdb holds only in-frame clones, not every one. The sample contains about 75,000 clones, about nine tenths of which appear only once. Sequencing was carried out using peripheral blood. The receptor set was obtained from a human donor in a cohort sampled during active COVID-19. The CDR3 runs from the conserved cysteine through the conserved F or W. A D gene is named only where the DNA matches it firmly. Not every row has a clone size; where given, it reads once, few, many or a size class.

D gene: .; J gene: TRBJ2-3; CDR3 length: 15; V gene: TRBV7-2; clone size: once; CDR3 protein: CASSLVSSATDTQYF; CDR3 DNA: TGTGCCAGCAGCTTAGTATCCAGTGCCACAGATACGCAGTATTTT
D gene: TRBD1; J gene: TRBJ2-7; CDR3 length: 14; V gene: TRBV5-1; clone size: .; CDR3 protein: CASSFPGQGFEQYF; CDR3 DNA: TGCGCCAGCAGTTTTCCGGGACAGGGGTTCGAGCAGTACTTC
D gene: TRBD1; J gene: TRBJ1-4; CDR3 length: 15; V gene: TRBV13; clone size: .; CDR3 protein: CASPPGTDDHEKLFF; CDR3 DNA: TGTGCCAGCCCACCCGGGACAGACGACCATGAAAAACTGTTTTTT
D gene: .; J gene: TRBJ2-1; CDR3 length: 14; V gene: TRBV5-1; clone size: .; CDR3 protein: CASSFFRDTDEQFF; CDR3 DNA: TGCGCCAGCAGCTTTTTCAGGGATACGGATGAGCAGTTCTTC
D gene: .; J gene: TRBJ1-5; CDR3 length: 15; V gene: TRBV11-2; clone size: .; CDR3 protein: CASSLEQGPFQPQHF; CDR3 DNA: TGTGCCAGCAGCTTAGAACAGGGTCCCTTTCAGCCCCAGCATTTT
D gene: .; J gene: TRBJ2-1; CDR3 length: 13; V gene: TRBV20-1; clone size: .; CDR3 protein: CSASGLLYNEQFF; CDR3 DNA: TGCAGTGCTAGTGGGTTACTATACAATGAGCAGTTCTTC
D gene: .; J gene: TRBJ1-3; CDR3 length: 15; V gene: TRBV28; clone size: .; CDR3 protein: CASSFPGGLRNTIYF; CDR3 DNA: TGTGCCAGCAGTTTTCCGGGGGGCCTCAGAAACACCATATATTTT
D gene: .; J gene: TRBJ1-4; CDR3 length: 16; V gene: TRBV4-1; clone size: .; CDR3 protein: CASSQGPIQAGAGLFF; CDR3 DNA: TGCGCCAGCAGCCAGGGCCCTATACAGGCCGGCGCCGGACTGTTTTTT
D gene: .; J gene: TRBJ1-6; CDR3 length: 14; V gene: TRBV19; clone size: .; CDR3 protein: CASKLTGYNSPLHF; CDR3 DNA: TGTGCCAGTAAACTCACAGGGTATAATTCACCCCTCCACTTT
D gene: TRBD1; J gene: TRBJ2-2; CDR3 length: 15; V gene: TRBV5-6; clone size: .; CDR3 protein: CASSLGQGASGELFF; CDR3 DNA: TGTGCCAGCAGCTTGGGACAGGGGGCGTCCGGGGAGCTGTTTTTT
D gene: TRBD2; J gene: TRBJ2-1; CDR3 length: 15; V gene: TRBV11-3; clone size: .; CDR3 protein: CASSSQGLADRRQFF; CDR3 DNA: TGTGCCAGCAGCTCGCAGGGACTAGCGGACCGGAGGCAGTTCTTC
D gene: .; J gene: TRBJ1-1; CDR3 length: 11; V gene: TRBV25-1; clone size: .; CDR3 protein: CASSEYLEAFF; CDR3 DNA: TGTGCCAGCAGTGAATATCTGGAAGCTTTCTTT
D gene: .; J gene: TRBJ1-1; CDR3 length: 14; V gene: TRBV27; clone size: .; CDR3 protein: CASSWAGENTEAFF; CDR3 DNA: TGTGCCAGCTCTTGGGCGGGCGAGAACACTGAAGCTTTCTTT
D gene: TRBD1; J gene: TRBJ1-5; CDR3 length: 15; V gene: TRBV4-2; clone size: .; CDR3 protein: CASSQEQGTNQPQHF; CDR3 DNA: TGTGCCAGCAGCCAAGAACAGGGGACCAATCAGCCCCAGCATTTT
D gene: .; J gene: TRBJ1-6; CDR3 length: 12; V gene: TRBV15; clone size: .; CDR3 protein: CATSRDGSPLHF; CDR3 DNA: TGTGCCACCAGCAGAGATGGCTCACCCCTCCACTTT
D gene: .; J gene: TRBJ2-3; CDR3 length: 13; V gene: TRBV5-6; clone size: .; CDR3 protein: CASSPLRTDTQYF; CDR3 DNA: TGTGCCAGCAGCCCCCTCCGCACAGATACGCAGTATTTT
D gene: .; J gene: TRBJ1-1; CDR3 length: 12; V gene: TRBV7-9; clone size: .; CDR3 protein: CASSLDRVEAFF; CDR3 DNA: TGTGCCAGCAGCTTAGACAGGGTTGAAGCTTTCTTT
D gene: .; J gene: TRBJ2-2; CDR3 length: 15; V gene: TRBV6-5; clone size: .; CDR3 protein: CASSRGGGAVGELFF; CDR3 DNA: TGTGCCAGCAGCCGAGGGGGGGGAGCGGTCGGGGAGCTGTTTTTT
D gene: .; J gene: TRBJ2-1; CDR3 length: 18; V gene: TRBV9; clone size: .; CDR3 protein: CASSVPGLSGRNQNEQFF; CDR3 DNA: TGTGCCAGCAGCGTACCGGGACTCTCAGGGAGAAATCAGAATGAGCAGTTCTTC
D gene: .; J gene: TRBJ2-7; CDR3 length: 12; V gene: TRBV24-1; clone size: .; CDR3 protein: CATSRVGDEQYF; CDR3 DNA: TGTGCCACGAGCAGGGTAGGGGACGAGCAGTACTTC
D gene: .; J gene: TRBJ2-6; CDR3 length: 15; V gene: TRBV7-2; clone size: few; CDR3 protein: CASSYRDTGANVLTF; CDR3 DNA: TGTGCCAGCAGCTACCGGGACACTGGGGCCAACGTCCTGACTTTC
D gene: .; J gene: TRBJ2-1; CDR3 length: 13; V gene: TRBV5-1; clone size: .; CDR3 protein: CASSLMRDNEQFF; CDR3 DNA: TGCGCCAGCAGTCTCATGAGGGACAATGAGCAGTTCTTC